Presented here are 2 T cell receptor beta chains from one specimen sequenced in a study of blood T cell repertoires in COVID-19. Sequencing was performed with immunoSEQ multiplex PCR; in TCRdb, only in-frame clones are kept and a portion is missing. This table holds about 110,000 clones, about 85% found once. Sequenced sample: peripheral blood. Source of these receptors: a man aged 35 to 55 with acute or convalescent COVID-19.

The rearrangement joins TRBV7-9 to TRBJ2-1; 7 nucleotides match TRBD2. The CDR3 contains 16 residues. After removal of 4 bases from V and 8 bases from J, the junction contained 14 bases not matched to a gene. Germline values: CDR1 SEHNR, CDR2 FQNEAQ (reference sequence). CDR3 protein: CASSSNRLGRVHEQFF. The CDR3 DNA reads as TGTGCCAGCAGCTCTAATAGACTGGGGAGGGTACATGAGCAGTTCTTC.

This clone was observed once. The chain employs TRBV25-1 and TRBJ2-2, with unresolved D. From germline, CDR1 is MGHDK and CDR2 SYGVNS. This CDR3 comprises 16 residues. With 1 base removed from V and 0 bases from J, the gap between germline ends came to 9 bases. The CDR3 coding sequence is TGTGCCAGCAGTGAATCTAGGTTCTCGAACACCGGGGAGCTGTTTTTT. Translating gives CASSESRFSNTGELFF.